This T cell receptor (beta chain) was profiled in a study of shared clonotypes between healthy human individuals. For the study at large: Plates per donor: three CD4 naive, three CD4 memory, two CD8 naive, one CD8 memory.

Generated by immunoSEQ multiplex PCR, the TCRdb table keeps only in-frame clones and is missing some. The sample comprises 2.5 million or so clones, around 90% of which are singletons, and about 0.13% rests with the top ten. V was clipped by 2 bases and J by 7 bases; unmatched bases: 6. There are 16 residues in the CDR3. Germline values: CDR1 SGHDT, CDR2 YYEEEE. Whole-study findings and limits: Only a few donors were included, so the genetic and exposure-history diversity represented was limited. The four-donor shared clonotypes exceeded non-shared clonotypes in generation probability, with non-shared ones scoring lower.

Concerning this clone itself: What it binds is not known.

The chain has TRBV5-6 and TRBJ2-1, with 13 nucleotides matching TRBD2. The origin of this receptor is a young man in good health. The sample taken for sequencing was naive CD4+ T cells sorted from blood. Subset indicated: CD45RA+ positively selected. CDR3 in amino acids: CASSLNTGLAGNEQFF. CDR3 DNA: TGTGCCAGCAGCTTAAACACGGGACTAGCGGGGAATGAGCAGTTCTTC.